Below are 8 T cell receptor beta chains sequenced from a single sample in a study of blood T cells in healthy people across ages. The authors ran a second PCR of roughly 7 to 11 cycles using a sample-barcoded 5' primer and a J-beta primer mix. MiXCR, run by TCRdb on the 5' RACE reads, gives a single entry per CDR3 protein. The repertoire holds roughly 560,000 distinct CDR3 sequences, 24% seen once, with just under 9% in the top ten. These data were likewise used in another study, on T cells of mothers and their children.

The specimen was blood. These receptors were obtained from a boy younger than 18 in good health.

CDR3: CASSPSRLGSGNTIYF. In DNA, the CDR3 is TGTGCCAGCAGCCCGAGCCGATTGGGCTCTGGAAACACCATATATTTT. The chain joins TRBV3-1 to TRBJ1-3; D gene uncertain. Trimming took 4 bases from V and 0 from J, leaving 13 bases between them. Looked up from germline, CDR1 is LGHDT and CDR2 is YNNKEL (reference sequence). There are 16 residues in the CDR3. Based on the CDR3 plus reference TRBV3-1 and TRBJ1-3, the full variable domain is DTAVSQTPKYLVTQMGNDKSIKCEQNLGHDTMYWYKQDSKKFLKIMFSYNNKELIINETVPNRFSPKSPDKAHLNLHINSLELGDSAVYFCASSPSRLGSGNTIYFGEGSWLTVV.

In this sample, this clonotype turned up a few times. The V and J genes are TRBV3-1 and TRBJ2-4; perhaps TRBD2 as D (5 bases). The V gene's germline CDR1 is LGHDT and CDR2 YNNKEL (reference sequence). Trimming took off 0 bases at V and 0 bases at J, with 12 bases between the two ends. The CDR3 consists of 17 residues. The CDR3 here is CASSQDSSALAKNIQYF. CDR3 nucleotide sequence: TGTGCCAGCAGCCAAGATAGTAGCGCATTAGCCAAAAACATTCAGTACTTC.

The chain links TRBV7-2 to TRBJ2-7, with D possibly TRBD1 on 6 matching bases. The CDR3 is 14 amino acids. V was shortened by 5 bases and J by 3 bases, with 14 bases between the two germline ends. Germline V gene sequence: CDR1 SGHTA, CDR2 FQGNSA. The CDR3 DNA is TGTGCCAGCAGCCGGTCCCGGGACATCTACGAGCAGTACTTC. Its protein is CASSRSRDIYEQYF.

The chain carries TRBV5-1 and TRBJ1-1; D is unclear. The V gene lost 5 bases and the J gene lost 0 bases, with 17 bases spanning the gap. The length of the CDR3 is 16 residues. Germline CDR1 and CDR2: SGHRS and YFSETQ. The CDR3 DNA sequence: TGCGCCAGCAGTATAAAGAGCTGGAGCATGAACACTGAAGCTTTCTTT. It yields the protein CASSIKSWSMNTEAFF.

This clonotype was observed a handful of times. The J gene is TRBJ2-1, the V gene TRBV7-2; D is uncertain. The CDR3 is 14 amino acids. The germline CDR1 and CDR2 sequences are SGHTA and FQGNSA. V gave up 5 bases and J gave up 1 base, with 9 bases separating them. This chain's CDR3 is CASSPDPSYNEQFF. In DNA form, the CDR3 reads TGTGCCAGCAGCCCCGATCCATCCTACAATGAGCAGTTCTTC.

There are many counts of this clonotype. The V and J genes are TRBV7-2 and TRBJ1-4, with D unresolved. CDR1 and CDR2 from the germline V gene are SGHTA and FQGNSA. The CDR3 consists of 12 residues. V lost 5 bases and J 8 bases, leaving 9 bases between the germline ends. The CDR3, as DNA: TGTGCCAGCAGCGATGTTTTGGAAAAACTGTTTTTT. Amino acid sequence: CASSDVLEKLFF.

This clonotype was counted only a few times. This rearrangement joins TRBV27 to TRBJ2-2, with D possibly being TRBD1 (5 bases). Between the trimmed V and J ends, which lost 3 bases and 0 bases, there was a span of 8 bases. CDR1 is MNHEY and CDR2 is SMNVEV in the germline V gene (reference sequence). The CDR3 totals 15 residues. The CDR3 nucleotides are TGTGCCAGCAGTTTTTCAGGGACGAACACCGGGGAGCTGTTTTTT. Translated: CASSFSGTNTGELFF.

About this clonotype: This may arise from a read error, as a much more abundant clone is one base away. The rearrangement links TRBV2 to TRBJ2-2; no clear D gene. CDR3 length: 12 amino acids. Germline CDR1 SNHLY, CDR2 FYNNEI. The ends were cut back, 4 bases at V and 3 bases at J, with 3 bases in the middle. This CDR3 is CASSGDTGELFF. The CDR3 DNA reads TGTGCCAGCAGTGGGGACACCGGGGAGCTGTTTTTT.